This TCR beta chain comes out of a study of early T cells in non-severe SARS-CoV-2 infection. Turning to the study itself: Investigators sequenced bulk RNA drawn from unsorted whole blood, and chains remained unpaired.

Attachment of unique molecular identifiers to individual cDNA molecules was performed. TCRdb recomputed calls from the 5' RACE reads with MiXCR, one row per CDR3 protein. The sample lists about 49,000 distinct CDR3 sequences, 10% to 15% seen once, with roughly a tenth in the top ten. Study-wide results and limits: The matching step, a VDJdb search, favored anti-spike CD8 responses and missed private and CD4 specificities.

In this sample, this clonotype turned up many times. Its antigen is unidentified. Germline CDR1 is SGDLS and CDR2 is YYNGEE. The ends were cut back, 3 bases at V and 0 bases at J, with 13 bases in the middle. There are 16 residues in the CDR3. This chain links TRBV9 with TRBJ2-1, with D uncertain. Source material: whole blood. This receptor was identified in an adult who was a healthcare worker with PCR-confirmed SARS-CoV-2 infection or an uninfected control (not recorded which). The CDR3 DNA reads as TGTGCCAGCAGCGCTCACGCACGTGGCTCCTACAATGAGCAGTTCTTC. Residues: CASSAHARGSYNEQFF.